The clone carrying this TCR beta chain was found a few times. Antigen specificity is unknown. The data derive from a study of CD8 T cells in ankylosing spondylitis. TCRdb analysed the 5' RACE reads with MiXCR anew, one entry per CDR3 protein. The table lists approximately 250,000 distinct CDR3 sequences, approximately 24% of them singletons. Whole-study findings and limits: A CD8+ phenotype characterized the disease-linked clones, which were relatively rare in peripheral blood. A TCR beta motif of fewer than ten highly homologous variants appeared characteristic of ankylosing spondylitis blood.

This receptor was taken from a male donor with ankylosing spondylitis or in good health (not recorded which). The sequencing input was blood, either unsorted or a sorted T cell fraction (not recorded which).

The CDR3 region is CASTPRQQETQYF. Written as DNA, the CDR3 is TGCGCCAGCACCCCCAGACAGCAAGAGACCCAGTACTTC. The chain is built from TRBV10-1 and TRBJ2-5; possible D gene TRBD1, 5 bases. This CDR3 region has 13 residues. The germline CDR1 and CDR2 sequences are WNHNN and SYGVQD (reference sequence). V dropped 7 bases and J dropped 2 bases, with 11 bases sitting between them.